The entry below gives a single T cell receptor beta chain sequence along with its context. Germline values: CDR1 MNHNY, CDR2 SVGAGI (reference sequence). V lost 6 bases and J 6 bases, leaving 8 bases between the germline ends. This CDR3 region has 11 residues. The primer mix had 60 Vbeta and 13 Jbeta primers. TCRdb's table, derived via immunoSEQ multiplex PCR, lists solely in-frame clones and lacks some. The sample has 100,000 to 120,000 clones, around 87% seen once. This record belongs to a study of cytomegalovirus exposure and HLA in healthy donors. The TCR originated in a man aged 35 to 55 in good health and CMV-seronegative. Sample: PBMCs. The chain recombines TRBV6-6 with TRBJ1-1, with D hard to call. The CDR3 here is CASSSLSEAFF. The CDR3 DNA follows: TGTGCCAGCAGCTCCTTATCTGAAGCTTTCTTT.